The T cell receptor beta chain described here comes from a study of radiotherapy plus CTLA-4 blockade in lung cancer. Study information: Around 18% of enrolled patients responded objectively, and roughly 30% had disease control.

Study-wide results and limits: Radiotherapy was combined with ipilimumab, and tumor-derived TCR clones then expanded in blood.

Sequenced by immunoSEQ multiplex PCR; TCRdb stores in-frame clones only, minus some. This table holds over 100,000 clones, roughly 80% found once. Germline CDR1 is MNHEY and CDR2 is SVGAGI. There are 14 residues in the CDR3. Trimming removed 6 bases from V and 11 bases from J, with 22 bases in between. Those patients who had chemo-refractory metastatic non-small-cell lung cancer were given focal radiation along with CTLA-4 blockade through ipilimumab. In the case of this clone: No antigen is known for it.

The chain has TRBV6-5 and TRBJ1-1; D might be TRBD1 (5 bases). The receptor was derived from a human donor with non-small cell lung cancer that progressed on radiotherapy plus ipilimumab. Some clones in this sample may be carry-over from other donors' samples. Sample: peripheral blood, taken from a patient treated with radiotherapy plus ipilimumab. CDR3 sequence (DNA): TGTGCCAGCAGCGCATCGACAGTCGGAGGTAGGGCTTTCTTT. This encodes CASSASTVGGRAFF.